These 19 T cell receptor beta chains were sequenced from one sample in a study of cytomegalovirus exposure and HLA in healthy donors. Use of 60 Vbeta and 13 Jbeta primers characterized the PCR. Generated by immunoSEQ multiplex PCR, the TCRdb table keeps only in-frame clones and is missing some. The table records roughly 200,000 clones, 70% to 75% of them present only once. Sequenced material: PBMCs. The receptor set was obtained from a male donor in good health and CMV-seronegative.

The chain employs TRBV4-1 and TRBJ1-5; 8 nucleotides align to TRBD1. This CDR3 has 16 residues. Unmatched junction bases numbered 9, after V lost 4 bases and J lost 4 bases. The germline V gene encodes CDR1 MGHRA and CDR2 YSYEKL. CDR3: CASSLNDRGGNQPQHF. CDR3 sequence (DNA): TGCGCCAGCAGCCTCAATGACAGGGGAGGAAATCAGCCCCAGCATTTT.

This chain connects TRBV7-2 to TRBJ2-7; D remains unclear. Per germline, CDR1 SGHTA and CDR2 FQGNSA. This CDR3 is built from 12 residues. V lost 3 bases, J lost 5 bases, and 8 bases lay in between. CDR3: CASSFQIHEQYF. DNA of the CDR3: TGTGCCAGCAGCTTTCAAATCCACGAGCAGTACTTC.

The chain carries TRBV18 and TRBJ2-1, with 13 bases fitting TRBD2. CDR3 length: 15 amino acids. Germline lookup yields CDR1 KGHSH and CDR2 LQKENI. Trimming cost V 5 bases and J 4 bases; bases outside gene matches: 2. The CDR3 coding sequence is TGTGCCAGCTCAGTGGGACTAGCGGGGTACAATGAGCAGTTCTTC. Amino acids: CASSVGLAGYNEQFF.

The gene calls are TRBV30 and TRBJ1-1; D gene uncertain. The CDR3 is 11 amino acids. V lost 4 bases to trimming and J lost 2 bases, with 5 bases between them. Per germline, CDR1 GTSNPN and CDR2 SVGIG (reference sequence). The chain's CDR3 is CAWTLNTEAFF. For the CDR3, the DNA is TGTGCCTGGACACTTAACACTGAAGCTTTCTTT. Drawing the rest from reference TRBV30 and TRBJ1-1, the complete variable domain is SQTIHQWPATLVQPVGSPLSLECTVEGTSNPNLYWYRQAAGRGLQLLFYSVGIGQISSEVPQNLSASRPQDRQFILSSKKLLLSDSGFYLCAWTLNTEAFFGQGTRLTVV.

The chain couples TRBV9 to TRBJ2-1, with D unresolved. The ends were cut back, 0 bases at V and 5 bases at J, with 9 bases in the middle. Germline V CDR1 and CDR2: SGDLS, YYNGEE. The CDR3 spans 14 residues. The CDR3 coding sequence is TGTGCCAGCAGCGTAGTCCCGAGGAACAATGAGCAGTTCTTC. This sequence encodes CASSVVPRNNEQFF.

In its sample, this clone was seen a few times. This sequence joins TRBV6-6 and TRBJ2-3, with TRBD2 matching 8 bases. With 4 bases clipped from V and 8 bases from J, the junction kept 11 bases outside the gene matches. The CDR3 loop spans 15 amino acids. The germline CDR1 and CDR2 sequences are MNHNY and SVGAGI (reference sequence). The CDR3 DNA follows: TGTGCCAGCAGTTCCCCGGGACTAGTGGCCCTTACGCAGTATTTT. Amino acid sequence: CASSSPGLVALTQYF.

The chain has TRBV27 and TRBJ2-5, with TRBD2 matching over 8 bases. The V segment lost 4 bases and the J segment 4 bases; nucleotides outside the gene matches: 8. The CDR3 contains 15 residues. The germline CDR1 and CDR2 sequences are MNHEY and SMNVEV (reference sequence). For the CDR3, the DNA is TGTGCCAGCAGTTCAAGGTCGGGAGGGCGAGAGACCCAGTACTTC. It yields the protein CASSSRSGGRETQYF.

The V gene is TRBV7-9, the J gene TRBJ1-5; 7 bases are shared with TRBD1. Germline-derived CDR1 and CDR2 are SEHNR and FQNEAQ (reference sequence). The ends lost 4 bases at V and 0 bases at J; junction bases unmatched: 3. CDR3 length equals 15 residues. Written as DNA, the CDR3 is TGTGCCAGCAGCTGGGGGACAGTTAGCAATCAGCCCCAGCATTTT. Protein: CASSWGTVSNQPQHF.

The rearrangement uses TRBV30 and TRBJ2-7, with TRBD2 matching over 8 bases. In germline, CDR1 is GTSNPN, CDR2 SVGIG (reference sequence). The CDR3 runs 13 residues. V shed 5 bases, J shed 3 bases, and the junction held 6 bases outside the gene matches. For the CDR3, the DNA is TGTGCCTGGCAAGCGGGAGTAGGCTACGAGCAGTACTTC. Translated, it gives CAWQAGVGYEQYF.

The CDR3 DNA reads TGTGCCAGCAGTGACGGACTAGGACCTGTGTATGAGCAGTTCTTC. Amino acid sequence: CASSDGLGPVYEQFF. V gene TRBV6-1 combines with J gene TRBJ2-1; TRBD2 matches at 7 bases. Germline V gene sequence: CDR1 MNHNS, CDR2 SASEGT. With V trimmed by 3 bases and J by 8 bases, 10 bases remained unmatched. The length of the CDR3 is 15 residues.

The V gene is TRBV7-6, the J gene TRBJ2-2; 12 positions agree with TRBD2. Germline values: CDR1 SGHVS, CDR2 FNYEAQ. This CDR3 has 15 residues. V shed 5 bases, J shed 5 bases, and the junction held 3 bases outside the gene matches. Written as DNA, the CDR3 is TGTGCCAGCAGCCGGACTAGCGGGATGACCGGGGAGCTGTTTTTT. It is translated as CASSRTSGMTGELFF.

This clone appeared once. This chain joins TRBV28 and TRBJ1-1; a weak D match, TRBD1 (6 bases). The V gene's germline CDR1 is MDHEN and CDR2 SYDVKM. With 5 bases removed from V and 10 bases from J, the gap between germline ends came to 17 bases. CDR3 length: 13 amino acids. For the CDR3, the DNA is TGTGCCAGCAGTCTCGGGACATCCCAGGGAGCTTTCTTT. Translation gives CASSLGTSQGAFF.

This clone has more than one count but fewer than ten. The genes are TRBV28 and TRBJ2-7; D may be TRBD1 (5 bases). This CDR3 spans 14 amino acids. Germline CDR1 and CDR2: MDHEN and SYDVKM. The germline V and J ends were trimmed by 5 bases and 2 bases, with 13 bases remaining between them. CDR3 bases: TGTGCCAGCAGTAACAGCCAAGGGGCCTACGAGCAGTACTTC. This encodes CASSNSQGAYEQYF.

The genes are TRBV6-5 and TRBJ2-1; no firm D call. The CDR3 length is 14 residues. CDR1 is MNHEY and CDR2 is SVGAGI in the germline V gene. Deletions cut 2 bases from V and 7 bases from J, with 12 bases between. The CDR3 nucleotides are TGTGCCAGCAGTTACGCAGGCCCTCGGAATGAGCAGTTCTTC. Protein: CASSYAGPRNEQFF.

The chain has TRBV6-5 and TRBJ1-4; TRBD1 aligns across 7 bases. J was trimmed by 6 bases and V by 8 bases; bases with no gene match: 3. Looked up from germline, CDR1 is MNHEY and CDR2 is SVGAGI. This CDR3 is built from 12 residues. DNA for the CDR3: TGTGCCAGCCTGGGGACAGATGAAAAACTGTTTTTT. This sequence encodes CASLGTDEKLFF.

As concerns this clone: One end of the junction does not line up with germline, which may come from a read error. V usage is TRBV7-9 and J usage is TRBJ2-5, with TRBD2 matching 7 bases. The CDR3 is made up of 15 amino acids. Germline V lookup: CDR1 SEHNR, CDR2 FQNEAQ (reference sequence). The CDR3 nucleotides read TGTTCCAGCAGCCAACACGGCGGGGGCCAAGAGACCCAGTACTTC. This sequence encodes CSSSQHGGGQETQYF.

As for this clone: The DNA is left out, because the CDR3 cannot be placed on it with certainty; the CDR3 is given as TCRdb lists it. This chain links TRBV10-3 with TRBJ2-3; the listed D gene, TRBD1, was not tested against the DNA. Both ends counted, the CDR3 spans 16 residues. Germline assignment: CDR1 ENHRY and CDR2 SYGVKD. The CDR3 protein is CAISTSGRGGSDTQYF.

The chain employs TRBV28 and TRBJ1-5; D perhaps matches TRBD1 (5 bases). In germline, CDR1 is MDHEN, CDR2 SYDVKM. The CDR3 length is 18 residues. V was trimmed by 4 bases and J by 0 bases, leaving 19 bases between them. CDR3 region: CASSYPVGASYSNQPQHF. The CDR3 region has the DNA TGTGCCAGCAGTTACCCGGTAGGGGCGTCATATAGCAATCAGCCCCAGCATTTT.

This clone was picked up one time. The V call is TRBV27, the J call TRBJ1-5, with D unclear. This CDR3 comprises 14 residues. Per the germline V gene, CDR1 is MNHEY and CDR2 is SMNVEV (reference sequence). Trimming cost V 2 bases and J 4 bases, with 9 bases left between them. The CDR3 nucleotides read TGTGCCAGCAGTTTAGCCAGCGTTAATCAGCCCCAGCATTTT. Its translation: CASSLASVNQPQHF.